Listed below are T cell receptor beta chains from one sample, sequenced in a study of blood T cells in healthy people across ages. Using its own MiXCR run on the 5' RACE reads, TCRdb lists one record per CDR3 protein. The profile shows roughly 1.9 million distinct CDR3 sequences, about two fifths of them singletons. Sequenced: blood. Source of these receptors: a human donor in good health. Both conserved end residues are part of each CDR3.

cdr3_aa	j_call	v_call
CASSLGRRDYGYTF	TRBJ1-2	TRBV7-9
CSAGLTGTQETQYF	TRBJ2-5	TRBV20-1
CASSSPDRAPKTSGNTIYF	TRBJ1-3	TRBV6-1
CASSHARSGGAANEQFF	TRBJ2-1	TRBV18
CSALGGGAADTQYF	TRBJ2-3	TRBV20-1
CAWSTGIVYNEQFF	TRBJ2-1	TRBV30
CASGRDRVSNEQFF	TRBJ2-1	TRBV6-1
CASSQTRFEQFF	TRBJ2-1	TRBV14
CSARRPGLARDNEQYF	NA	TRBV20-1
CASSLLGTGGYNEQFF	TRBJ2-1	TRBV7-2
CASSLGPEQETQYF	TRBJ2-5	TRBV7-8
CSAPRTGNNNSPLHF	TRBJ1-6	TRBV20-1
CASSEYSRGYTF	TRBJ1-2	TRBV25-1
CASKNSHNSPLHF	TRBJ1-6	TRBV28
CASSRYSGTGAYNEQFF	TRBJ2-1	TRBV4-2
CASSFRGASRQPQHF	TRBJ1-5	TRBV12-3/TRBV12-4
CALSSGPNEKLFF	TRBJ1-4	TRBV7-2
CSVEDLPTADYYGYTF	TRBJ1-2	TRBV29-1
CASSQPDSLQYGYTF	TRBJ1-2	TRBV4-1
CASSIQRGDGYTF	TRBJ1-2	TRBV28
CSVAKGPTGNEQYF	TRBJ2-7	TRBV29-1
CASSLRTGRADTQYF	TRBJ2-3	TRBV6-6
CASSHLGQGTNEKLFF	TRBJ1-4	TRBV12-3/TRBV12-4
CASSGPGGRNYNEQFF	TRBJ2-1	TRBV6-1
CASSSTQGRGETQYF	TRBJ2-5	TRBV11-1
CASSSRISLGGEKLFF	TRBJ1-4	TRBV7-2
CAISEVMGNTEAFF	TRBJ1-1	TRBV10-3
CSASPPEHLNVLTF	TRBJ2-6	TRBV20-1
CASSQDPGLAVWDTQYF	TRBJ2-3	TRBV4-3
CASSPSGSHYGYTF	TRBJ1-2	TRBV6-5
CAWSQGRGAFNEQFF	TRBJ2-1	TRBV30
CASSPQGNSYGYTF	TRBJ1-2	TRBV6-2/TRBV6-3
CASSLTTTGSYGYTF	TRBJ1-2	TRBV5-5
CASSQDPGGNGYTF	TRBJ1-2	TRBV14
CASSLTQGLSTGELFF	TRBJ2-2	TRBV7-3
CASSLVGLAAFF	TRBJ1-1	TRBV7-9
CSASSGQENSPLHF	TRBJ1-6	TRBV20-1